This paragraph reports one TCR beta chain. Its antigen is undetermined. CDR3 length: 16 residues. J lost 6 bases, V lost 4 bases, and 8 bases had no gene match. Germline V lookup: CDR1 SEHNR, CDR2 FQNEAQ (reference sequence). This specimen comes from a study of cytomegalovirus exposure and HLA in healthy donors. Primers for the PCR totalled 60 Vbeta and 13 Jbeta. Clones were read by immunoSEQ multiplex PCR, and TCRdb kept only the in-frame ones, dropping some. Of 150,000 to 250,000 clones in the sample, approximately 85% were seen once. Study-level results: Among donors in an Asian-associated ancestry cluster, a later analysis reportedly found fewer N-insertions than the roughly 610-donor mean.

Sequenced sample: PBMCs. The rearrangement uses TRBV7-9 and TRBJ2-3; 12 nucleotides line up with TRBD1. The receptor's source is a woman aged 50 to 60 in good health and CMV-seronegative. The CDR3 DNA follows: TGTGCCAGCAGCTATGGGGACAGGGGGCGGATGGATACGCAGTATTTT. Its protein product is CASSYGDRGRMDTQYF.